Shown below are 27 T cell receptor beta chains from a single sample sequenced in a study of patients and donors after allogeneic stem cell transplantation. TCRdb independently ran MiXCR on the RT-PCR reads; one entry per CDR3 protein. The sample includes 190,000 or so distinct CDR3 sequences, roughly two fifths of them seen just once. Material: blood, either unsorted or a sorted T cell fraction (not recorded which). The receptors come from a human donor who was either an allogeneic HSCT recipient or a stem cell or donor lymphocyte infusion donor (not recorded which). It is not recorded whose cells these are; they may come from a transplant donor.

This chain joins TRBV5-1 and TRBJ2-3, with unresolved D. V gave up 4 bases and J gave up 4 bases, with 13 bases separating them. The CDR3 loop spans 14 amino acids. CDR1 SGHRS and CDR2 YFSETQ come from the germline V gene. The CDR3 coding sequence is TGCGCCAGCAGCGAATCTAGGAAGGCAGATACGCAGTATTTT. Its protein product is CASSESRKADTQYF.

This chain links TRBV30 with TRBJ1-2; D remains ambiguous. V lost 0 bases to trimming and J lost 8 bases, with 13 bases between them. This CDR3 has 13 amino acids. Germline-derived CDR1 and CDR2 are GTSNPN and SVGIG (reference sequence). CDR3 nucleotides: TGTGCCTGGAGTGTGGCCGGTGGTCTGGGCTACACCTTC. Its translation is CAWSVAGGLGYTF.

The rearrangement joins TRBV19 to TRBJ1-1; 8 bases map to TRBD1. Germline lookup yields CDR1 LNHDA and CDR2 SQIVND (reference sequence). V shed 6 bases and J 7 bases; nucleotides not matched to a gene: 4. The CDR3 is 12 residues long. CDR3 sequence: CASRGQVNEAFF. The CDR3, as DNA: TGTGCCAGTAGGGGACAGGTAAATGAAGCTTTCTTT.

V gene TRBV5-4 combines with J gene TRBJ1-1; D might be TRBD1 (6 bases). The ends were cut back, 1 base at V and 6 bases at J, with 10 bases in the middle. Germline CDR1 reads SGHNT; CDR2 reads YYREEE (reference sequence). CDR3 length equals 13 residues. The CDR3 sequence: CASSLRGAAEAFF. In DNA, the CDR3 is TGTGCCAGCAGCTTGAGGGGGGCGGCTGAAGCTTTCTTT.

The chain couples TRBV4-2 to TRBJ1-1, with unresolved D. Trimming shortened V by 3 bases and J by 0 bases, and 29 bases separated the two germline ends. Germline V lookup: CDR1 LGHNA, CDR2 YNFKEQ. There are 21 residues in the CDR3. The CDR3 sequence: CASSQSKQTSILTAVNTEAFF. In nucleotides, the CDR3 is TGTGCCAGCAGCCAGTCTAAACAAACCTCAATCCTTACCGCCGTGAACACTGAAGCTTTCTTT.

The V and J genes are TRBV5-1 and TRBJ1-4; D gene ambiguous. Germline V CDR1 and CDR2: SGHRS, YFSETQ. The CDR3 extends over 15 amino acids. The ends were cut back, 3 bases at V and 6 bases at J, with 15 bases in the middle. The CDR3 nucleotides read TGCGCCAGCAGCTACCGGTGGACGGGGTATGAAAAACTGTTTTTT. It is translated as CASSYRWTGYEKLFF.

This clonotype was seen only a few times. CDR3 protein: CASSLERWGETQYF. Here the CDR3 DNA reads TGCGCCAGCAGCTTGGAAAGGTGGGGAGAGACCCAGTACTTC. The rearrangement joins TRBV5-1 to TRBJ2-5; D is ambiguous. Germline CDR1 reads SGHRS; CDR2 reads YFSETQ. The V end was cut by 0 bases, the J end by 4 bases, with 10 bases between. This CDR3 has 14 amino acids.

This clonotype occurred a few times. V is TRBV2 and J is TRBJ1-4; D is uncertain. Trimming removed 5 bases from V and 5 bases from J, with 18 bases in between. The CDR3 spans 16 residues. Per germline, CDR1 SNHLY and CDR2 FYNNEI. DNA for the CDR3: TGTGCCAGCAGTCCCTGGCAAGGGAGTGGGAATGAAAAACTGTTTTTT. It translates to CASSPWQGSGNEKLFF.

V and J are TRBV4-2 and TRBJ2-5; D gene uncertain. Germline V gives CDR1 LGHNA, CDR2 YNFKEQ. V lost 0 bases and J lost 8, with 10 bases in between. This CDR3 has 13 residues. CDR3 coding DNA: TGTGCCAGCAGCCAAGACCAGTTTCTAACCCAGTACTTC. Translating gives CASSQDQFLTQYF.

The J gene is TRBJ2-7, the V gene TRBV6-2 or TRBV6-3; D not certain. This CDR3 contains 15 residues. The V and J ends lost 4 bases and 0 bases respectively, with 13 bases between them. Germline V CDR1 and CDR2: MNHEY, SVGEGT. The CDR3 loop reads CASSSALGSSYEQYF. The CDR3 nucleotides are TGTGCCAGCAGTTCCGCGTTGGGCAGCTCCTACGAGCAGTACTTC.

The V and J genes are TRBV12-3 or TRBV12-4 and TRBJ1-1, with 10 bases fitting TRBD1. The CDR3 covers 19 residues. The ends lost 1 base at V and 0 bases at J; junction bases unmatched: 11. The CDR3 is CASSLVQTGQGVMNTEAFF. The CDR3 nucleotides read TGTGCCAGCAGTTTAGTACAGACAGGACAGGGGGTAATGAACACTGAAGCTTTCTTT.

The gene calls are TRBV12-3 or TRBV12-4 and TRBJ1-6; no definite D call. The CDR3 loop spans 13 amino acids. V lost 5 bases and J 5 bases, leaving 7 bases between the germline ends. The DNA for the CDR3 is TGTGCCAGCAGTCCCACGAATAATTCACCCCTCCACTTT. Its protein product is CASSPTNNSPLHF.

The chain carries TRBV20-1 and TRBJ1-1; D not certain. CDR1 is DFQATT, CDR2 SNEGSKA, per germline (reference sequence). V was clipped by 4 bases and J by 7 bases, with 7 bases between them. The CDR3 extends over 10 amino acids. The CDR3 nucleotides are TGCAGTGCTACGAGAATTGAAGCTTTCTTT. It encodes CSATRIEAFF.

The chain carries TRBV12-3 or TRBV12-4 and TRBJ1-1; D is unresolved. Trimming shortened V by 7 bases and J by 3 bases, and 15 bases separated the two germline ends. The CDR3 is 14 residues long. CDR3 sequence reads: CASTSPGLYTEAFF. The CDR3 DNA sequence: TGTGCCAGCACTTCTCCGGGATTATACACTGAAGCTTTCTTT.

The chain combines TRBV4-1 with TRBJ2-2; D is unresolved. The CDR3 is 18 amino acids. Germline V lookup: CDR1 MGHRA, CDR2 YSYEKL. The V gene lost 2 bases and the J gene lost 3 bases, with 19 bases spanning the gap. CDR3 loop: CASSQSHRSVLDTGELFF. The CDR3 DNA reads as TGCGCCAGCAGCCAATCCCACCGTTCCGTCCTTGACACCGGGGAGCTGTTTTTT.

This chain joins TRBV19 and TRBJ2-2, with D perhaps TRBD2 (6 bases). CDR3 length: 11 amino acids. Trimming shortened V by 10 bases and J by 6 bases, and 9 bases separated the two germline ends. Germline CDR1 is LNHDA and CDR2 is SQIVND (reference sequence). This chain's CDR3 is CATWGAGELFF. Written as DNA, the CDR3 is TGTGCCACGTGGGGGGCCGGGGAGCTGTTTTTT.

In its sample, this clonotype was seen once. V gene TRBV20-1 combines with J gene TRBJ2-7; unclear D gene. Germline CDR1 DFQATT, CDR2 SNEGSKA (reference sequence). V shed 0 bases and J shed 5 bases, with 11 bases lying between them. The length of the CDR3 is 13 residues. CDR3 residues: CSARERLWHEQYF. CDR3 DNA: TGCAGTGCTAGAGAGAGGCTTTGGCACGAGCAGTACTTC.

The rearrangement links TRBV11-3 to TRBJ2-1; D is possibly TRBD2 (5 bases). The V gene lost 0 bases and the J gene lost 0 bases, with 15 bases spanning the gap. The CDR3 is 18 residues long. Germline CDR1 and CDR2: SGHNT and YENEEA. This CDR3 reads CASSLDLGGPSSYNEQFF. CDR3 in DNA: TGTGCCAGCAGCTTAGATCTCGGCGGGCCGAGCTCCTACAATGAGCAGTTCTTC.

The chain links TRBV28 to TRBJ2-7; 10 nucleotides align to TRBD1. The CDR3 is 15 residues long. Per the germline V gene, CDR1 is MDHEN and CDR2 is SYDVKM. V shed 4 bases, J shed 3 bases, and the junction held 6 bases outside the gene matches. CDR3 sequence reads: CASSSPRTGGYEQYF. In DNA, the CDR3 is TGTGCCAGCAGTTCACCTCGGACAGGGGGCTACGAGCAGTACTTC.

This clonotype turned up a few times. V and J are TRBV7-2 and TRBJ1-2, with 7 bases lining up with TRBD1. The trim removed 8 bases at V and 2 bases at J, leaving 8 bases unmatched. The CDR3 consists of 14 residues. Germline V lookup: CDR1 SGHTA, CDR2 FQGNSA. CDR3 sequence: CASGTTQGNYGYTF. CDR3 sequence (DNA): TGTGCCAGCGGAACGACACAGGGGAACTATGGCTACACCTTC.

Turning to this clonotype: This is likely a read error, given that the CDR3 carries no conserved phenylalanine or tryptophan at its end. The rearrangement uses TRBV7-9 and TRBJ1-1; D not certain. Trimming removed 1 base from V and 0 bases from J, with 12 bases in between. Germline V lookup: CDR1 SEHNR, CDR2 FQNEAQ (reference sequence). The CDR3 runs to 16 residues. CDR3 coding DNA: TGTGCCAGCAGCTTAGAAGGTCCCCGCATGAACACTGAAGCTTTCTCT. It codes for CASSLEGPRMNTEAFS.

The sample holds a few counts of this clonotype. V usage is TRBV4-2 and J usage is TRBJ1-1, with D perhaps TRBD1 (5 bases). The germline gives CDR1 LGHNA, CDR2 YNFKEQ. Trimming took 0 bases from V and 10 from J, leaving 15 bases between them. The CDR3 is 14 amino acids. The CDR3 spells CASSQDWSAGVAFF. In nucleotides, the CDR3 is TGTGCCAGCAGCCAAGACTGGTCGGCGGGGGTAGCTTTCTTT.

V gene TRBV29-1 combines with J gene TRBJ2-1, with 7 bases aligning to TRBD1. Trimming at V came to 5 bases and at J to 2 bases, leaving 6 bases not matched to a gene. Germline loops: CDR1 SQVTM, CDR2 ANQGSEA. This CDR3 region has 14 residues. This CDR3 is CSVTTGKAYNEQFF. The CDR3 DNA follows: TGCAGCGTTACGACAGGGAAGGCCTACAATGAGCAGTTCTTC.

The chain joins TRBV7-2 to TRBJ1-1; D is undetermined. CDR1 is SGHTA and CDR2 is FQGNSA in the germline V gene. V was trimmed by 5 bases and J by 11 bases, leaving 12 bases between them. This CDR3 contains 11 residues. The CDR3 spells CASSHGFLAFF. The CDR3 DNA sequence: TGTGCCAGCAGCCACGGATTTTTGGCTTTCTTT.

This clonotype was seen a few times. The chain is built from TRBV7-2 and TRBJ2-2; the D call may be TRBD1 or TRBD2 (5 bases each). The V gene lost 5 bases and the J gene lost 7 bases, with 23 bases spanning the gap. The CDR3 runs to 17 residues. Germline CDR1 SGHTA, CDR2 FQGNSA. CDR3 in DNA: TGTGCCAGCAGCCTACACTTCAGGGACGGCGGCCACGGGGAGCTGTTTTTT. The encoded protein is CASSLHFRDGGHGELFF.

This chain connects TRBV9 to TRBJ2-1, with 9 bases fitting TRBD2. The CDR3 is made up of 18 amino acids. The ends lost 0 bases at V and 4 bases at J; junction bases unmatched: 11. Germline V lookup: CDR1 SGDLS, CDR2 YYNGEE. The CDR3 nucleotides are TGTGCCAGCAGCGTAGAGGGTAGCGGGAGTCGGGGTTACAATGAGCAGTTCTTC. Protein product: CASSVEGSGSRGYNEQFF.

The CDR3 DNA is TGTGCCAGCAGCCGCTGGACTAGCGGGAACACCGGGGAGCTGTTTTTT. It codes for CASSRWTSGNTGELFF. The rearrangement links TRBV7-2 to TRBJ2-2, with 10 bases aligning to TRBD2. V lost 5 bases, J lost 1 base, and 4 bases stayed unmatched. CDR1 and CDR2 (germline): SGHTA, FQGNSA. CDR3 length: 16 residues.